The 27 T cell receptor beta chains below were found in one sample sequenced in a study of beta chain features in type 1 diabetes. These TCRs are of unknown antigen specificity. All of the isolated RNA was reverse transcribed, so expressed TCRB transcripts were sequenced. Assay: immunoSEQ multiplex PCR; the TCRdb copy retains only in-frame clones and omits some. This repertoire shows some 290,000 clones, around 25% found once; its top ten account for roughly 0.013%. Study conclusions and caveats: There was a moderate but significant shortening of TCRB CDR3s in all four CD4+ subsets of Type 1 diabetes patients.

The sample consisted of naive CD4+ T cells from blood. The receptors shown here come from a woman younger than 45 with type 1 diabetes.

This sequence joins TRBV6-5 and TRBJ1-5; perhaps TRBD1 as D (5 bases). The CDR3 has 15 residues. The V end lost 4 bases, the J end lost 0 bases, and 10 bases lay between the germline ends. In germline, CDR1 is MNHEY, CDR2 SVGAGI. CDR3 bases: TGTGCCAGCAGTTGGTTCCAGGGTAGCAATCAGCCCCAGCATTTT. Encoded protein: CASSWFQGSNQPQHF.

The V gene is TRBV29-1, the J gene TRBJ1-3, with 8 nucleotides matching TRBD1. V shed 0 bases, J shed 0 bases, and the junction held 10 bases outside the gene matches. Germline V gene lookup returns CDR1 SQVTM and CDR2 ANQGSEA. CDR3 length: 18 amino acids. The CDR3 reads CSVEEQGTGIRSGNTIYF. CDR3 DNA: TGCAGCGTTGAAGAACAGGGGACAGGTATACGCTCTGGAAACACCATATATTTT.

The CDR3 DNA reads TGTGCCAGCAGTTTAAGTAGCGGGAGATTCTACGAGCAGTACTTC. This sequence encodes CASSLSSGRFYEQYF. The rearrangement links TRBV28 to TRBJ2-7, with 9 bases lining up with TRBD2. The CDR3 totals 15 residues. Germline trimming cut 2 bases from V and 3 bases from J; bases unmatched to any gene: 5. Looked up from germline, CDR1 is MDHEN and CDR2 is SYDVKM.

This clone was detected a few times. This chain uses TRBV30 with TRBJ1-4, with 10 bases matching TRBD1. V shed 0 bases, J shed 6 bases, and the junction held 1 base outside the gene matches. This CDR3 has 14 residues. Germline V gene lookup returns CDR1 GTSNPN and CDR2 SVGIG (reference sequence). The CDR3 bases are TGTGCCTGGAGTGTTGGACAGGGGGATGAAAAACTGTTTTTT. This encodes CAWSVGQGDEKLFF.

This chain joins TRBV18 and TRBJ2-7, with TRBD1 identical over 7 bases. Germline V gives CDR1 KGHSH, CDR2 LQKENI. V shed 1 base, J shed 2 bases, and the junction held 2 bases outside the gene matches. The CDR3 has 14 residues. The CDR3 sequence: CASSPQGQTYEQYF. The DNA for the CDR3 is TGTGCCAGCTCACCACAGGGACAGACCTACGAGCAGTACTTC.

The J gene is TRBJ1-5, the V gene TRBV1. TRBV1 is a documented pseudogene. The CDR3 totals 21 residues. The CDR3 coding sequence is TGCACCAGCAGCCAATGGGGGGGGTATGTAGGGACGCAAGATAGCAATCAGCCCCAGCATTTT. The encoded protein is CTSSQWGGYVGTQDSNQPQHF.

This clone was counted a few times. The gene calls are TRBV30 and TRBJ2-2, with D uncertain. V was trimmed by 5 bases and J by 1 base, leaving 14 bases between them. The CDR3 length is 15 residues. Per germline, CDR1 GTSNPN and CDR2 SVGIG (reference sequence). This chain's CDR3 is CAWDPLEENTGELFF. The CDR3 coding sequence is TGTGCCTGGGATCCCCTAGAAGAGAACACCGGGGAGCTGTTTTTT.

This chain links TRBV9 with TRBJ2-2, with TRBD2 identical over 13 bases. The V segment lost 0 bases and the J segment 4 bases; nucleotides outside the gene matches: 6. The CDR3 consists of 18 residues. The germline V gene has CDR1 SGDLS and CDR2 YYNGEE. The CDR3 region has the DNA TGTGCCAGCAGCGTAGGGACTAGCGGGAGTTGGGGCACCGGGGAGCTGTTTTTT. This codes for CASSVGTSGSWGTGELFF.

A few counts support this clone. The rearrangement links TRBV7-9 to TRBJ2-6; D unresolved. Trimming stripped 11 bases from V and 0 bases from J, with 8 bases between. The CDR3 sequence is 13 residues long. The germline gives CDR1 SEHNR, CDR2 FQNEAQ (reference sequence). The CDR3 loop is CASAVSGANVLTF. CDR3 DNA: TGTGCCTCTGCGGTCTCTGGGGCCAACGTCCTGACTTTC.

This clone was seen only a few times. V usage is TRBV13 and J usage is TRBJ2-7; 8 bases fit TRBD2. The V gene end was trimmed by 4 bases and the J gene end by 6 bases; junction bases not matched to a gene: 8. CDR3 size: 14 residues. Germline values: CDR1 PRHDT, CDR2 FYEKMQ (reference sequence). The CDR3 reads CASSSLGRAFEQYF. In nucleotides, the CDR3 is TGTGCCAGCAGCTCCCTCGGGAGGGCCTTCGAGCAGTACTTC.

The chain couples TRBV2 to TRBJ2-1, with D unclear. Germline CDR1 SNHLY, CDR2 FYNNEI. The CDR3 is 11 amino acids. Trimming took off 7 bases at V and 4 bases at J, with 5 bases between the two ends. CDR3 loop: CASTPYNEQFF. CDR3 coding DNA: TGTGCCAGCACCCCGTACAATGAGCAGTTCTTC.

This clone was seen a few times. CDR3 bases: TGCGCCAGCAGTGAGGAGGGCAGGGGGGAAACTGAAGCTTTCTTT. Encoded protein: CASSEEGRGETEAFF. The V and J genes are TRBV10-2 and TRBJ1-1, with 7 bases matching TRBD1. Germline V gene data show CDR1 as WSHSY and CDR2 as SAAADI. Losses at the gene ends were 2 bases for V and 5 bases for J; bases not matched to a gene: 8. The CDR3 contains 15 residues.

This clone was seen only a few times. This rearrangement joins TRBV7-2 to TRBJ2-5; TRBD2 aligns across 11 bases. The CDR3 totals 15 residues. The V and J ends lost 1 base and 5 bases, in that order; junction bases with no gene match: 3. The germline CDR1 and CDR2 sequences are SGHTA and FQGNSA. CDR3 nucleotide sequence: TGTGCCAGCAGCTTAGGACTAGCGGGACCGGAGACCCAGTACTTC. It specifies CASSLGLAGPETQYF.

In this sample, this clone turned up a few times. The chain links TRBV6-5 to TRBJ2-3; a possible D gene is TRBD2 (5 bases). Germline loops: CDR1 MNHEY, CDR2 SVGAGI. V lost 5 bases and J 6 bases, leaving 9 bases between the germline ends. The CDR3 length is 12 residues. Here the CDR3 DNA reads TGTGCCAGCAGTGTCCCGGGGGATACGCAGTATTTT. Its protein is CASSVPGDTQYF.

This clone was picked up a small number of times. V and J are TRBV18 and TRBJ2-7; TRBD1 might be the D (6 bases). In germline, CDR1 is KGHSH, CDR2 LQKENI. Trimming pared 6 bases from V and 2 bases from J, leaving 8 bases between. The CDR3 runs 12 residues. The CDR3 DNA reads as TGTGCCAGCTCTGAGGGGGCCTACGAGCAGTACTTC. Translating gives CASSEGAYEQYF.

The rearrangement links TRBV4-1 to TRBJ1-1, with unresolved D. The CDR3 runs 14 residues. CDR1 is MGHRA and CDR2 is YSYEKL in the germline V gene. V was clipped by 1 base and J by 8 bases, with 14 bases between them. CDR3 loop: CASSQVLLSEEAFF. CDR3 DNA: TGCGCCAGCAGCCAAGTTCTTCTCTCAGAAGAAGCTTTCTTT.

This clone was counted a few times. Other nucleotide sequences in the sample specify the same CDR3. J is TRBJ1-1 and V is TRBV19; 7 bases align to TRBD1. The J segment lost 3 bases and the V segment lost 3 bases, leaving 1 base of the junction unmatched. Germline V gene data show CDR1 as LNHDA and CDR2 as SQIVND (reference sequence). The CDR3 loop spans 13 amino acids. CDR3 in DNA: TGTGCCAGTAGTATCGACAGGGACACTGAAGCTTTCTTT. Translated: CASSIDRDTEAFF.

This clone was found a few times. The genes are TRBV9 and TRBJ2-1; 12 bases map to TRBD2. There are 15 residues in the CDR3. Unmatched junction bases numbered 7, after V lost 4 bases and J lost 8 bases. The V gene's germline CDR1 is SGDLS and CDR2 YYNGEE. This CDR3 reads CASSFQTSGSHEQFF. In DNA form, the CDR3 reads TGTGCCAGCAGCTTTCAGACTAGCGGGAGCCATGAGCAGTTCTTC.

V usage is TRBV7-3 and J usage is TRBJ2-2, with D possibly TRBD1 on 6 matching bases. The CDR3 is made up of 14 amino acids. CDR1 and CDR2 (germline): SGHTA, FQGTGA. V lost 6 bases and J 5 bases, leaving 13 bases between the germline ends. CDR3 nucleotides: TGTGCCAGCAGTTCCCGGACAGCAACCGGGGAGCTGTTTTTT. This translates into CASSSRTATGELFF.

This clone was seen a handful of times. This chain's CDR3 is CATSGPDRRRDYGYTF. The CDR3 DNA reads as TGTGCCACCAGCGGACCTGACAGGCGCCGCGACTATGGCTACACCTTC. This chain links TRBV15 with TRBJ1-2, with TRBD1 as a possible D gene (6 bases). The CDR3 has 16 residues. V shed 5 bases and J shed 3 bases, with 19 bases lying between them. CDR1 LNHNV and CDR2 YYDKDF come from the germline V gene (reference sequence).

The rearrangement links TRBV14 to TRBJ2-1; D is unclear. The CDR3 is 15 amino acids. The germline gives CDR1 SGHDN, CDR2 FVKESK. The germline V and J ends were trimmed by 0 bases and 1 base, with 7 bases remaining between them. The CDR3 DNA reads TGTGCCAGCAGCCAAGATATAGTGTCCTACAATGAGCAGTTCTTC. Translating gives CASSQDIVSYNEQFF.

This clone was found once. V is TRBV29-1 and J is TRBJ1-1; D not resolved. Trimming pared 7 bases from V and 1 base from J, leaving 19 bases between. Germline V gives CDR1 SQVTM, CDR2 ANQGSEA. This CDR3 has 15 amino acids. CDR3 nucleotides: TGCAGCGATTGGCCGGCGGGCGGGCCGAACACTGAAGCTTTCTTT. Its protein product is CSDWPAGGPNTEAFF.

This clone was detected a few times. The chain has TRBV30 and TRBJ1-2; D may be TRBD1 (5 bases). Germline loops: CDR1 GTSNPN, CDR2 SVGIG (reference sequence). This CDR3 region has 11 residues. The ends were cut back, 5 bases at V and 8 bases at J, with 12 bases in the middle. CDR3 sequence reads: CAWGPKGGYTF. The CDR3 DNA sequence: TGTGCCTGGGGCCCCAAGGGGGGCTACACCTTC. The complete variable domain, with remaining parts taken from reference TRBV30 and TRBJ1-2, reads SQTIHQWPATLVQPVGSPLSLECTVEGTSNPNLYWYRQAAGRGLQLLFYSVGIGQISSEVPQNLSASRPQDRQFILSSKKLLLSDSGFYLCAWGPKGGYTFGSGTRLTVV.

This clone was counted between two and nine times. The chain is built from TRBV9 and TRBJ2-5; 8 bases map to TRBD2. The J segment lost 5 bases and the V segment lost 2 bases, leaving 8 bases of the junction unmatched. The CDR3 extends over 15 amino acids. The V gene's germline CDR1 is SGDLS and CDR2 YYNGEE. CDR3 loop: CASSVSGSSGETQYF. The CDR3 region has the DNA TGTGCCAGCAGCGTGAGCGGGAGTTCCGGGGAGACCCAGTACTTC.

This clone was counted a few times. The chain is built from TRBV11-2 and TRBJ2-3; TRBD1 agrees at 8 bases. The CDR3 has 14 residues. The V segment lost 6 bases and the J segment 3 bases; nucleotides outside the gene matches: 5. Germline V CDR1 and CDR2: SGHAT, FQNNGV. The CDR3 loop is CASSLTGGTDTQYF. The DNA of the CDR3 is TGTGCCAGCAGTTTAACAGGGGGGACAGATACGCAGTATTTT.

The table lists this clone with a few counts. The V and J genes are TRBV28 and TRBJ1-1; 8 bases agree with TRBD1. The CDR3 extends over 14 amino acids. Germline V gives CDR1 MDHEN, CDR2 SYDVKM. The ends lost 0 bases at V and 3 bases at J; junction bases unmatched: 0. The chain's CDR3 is CASSLWTGDTEAFF. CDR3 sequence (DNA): TGTGCCAGCAGTTTATGGACAGGGGACACTGAAGCTTTCTTT.

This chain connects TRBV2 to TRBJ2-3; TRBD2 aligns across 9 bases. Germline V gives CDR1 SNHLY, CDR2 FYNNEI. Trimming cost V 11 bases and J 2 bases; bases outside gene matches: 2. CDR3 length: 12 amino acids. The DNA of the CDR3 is TGTGCCCGCGGGGGGGACACAGATACGCAGTATTTT. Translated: CARGGDTDTQYF.